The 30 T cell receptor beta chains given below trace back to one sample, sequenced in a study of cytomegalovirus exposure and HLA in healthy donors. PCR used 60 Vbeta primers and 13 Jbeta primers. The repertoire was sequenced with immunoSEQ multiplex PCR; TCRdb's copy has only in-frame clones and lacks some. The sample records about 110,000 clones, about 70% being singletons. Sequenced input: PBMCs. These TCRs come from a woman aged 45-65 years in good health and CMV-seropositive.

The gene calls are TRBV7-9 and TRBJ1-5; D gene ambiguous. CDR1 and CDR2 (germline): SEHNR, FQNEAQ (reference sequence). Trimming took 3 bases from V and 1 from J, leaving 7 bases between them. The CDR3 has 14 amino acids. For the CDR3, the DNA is TGTGCCAGCAGCTTGGTGAGCAGCAATCAGCCCCAGCATTTT. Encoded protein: CASSLVSSNQPQHF.

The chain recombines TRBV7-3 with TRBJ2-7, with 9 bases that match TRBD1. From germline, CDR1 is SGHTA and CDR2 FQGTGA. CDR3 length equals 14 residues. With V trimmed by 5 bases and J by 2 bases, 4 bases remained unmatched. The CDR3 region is CASSEQGAAYEQYF. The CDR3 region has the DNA TGTGCCAGCAGCGAACAGGGGGCCGCCTACGAGCAGTACTTC.

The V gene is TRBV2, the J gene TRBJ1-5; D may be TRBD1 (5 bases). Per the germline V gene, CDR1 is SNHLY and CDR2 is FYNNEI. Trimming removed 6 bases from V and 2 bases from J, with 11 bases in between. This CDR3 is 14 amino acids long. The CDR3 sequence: CASRNPGGNQPQHF. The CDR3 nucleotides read TGTGCCAGCAGGAACCCGGGGGGCAATCAGCCCCAGCATTTT.

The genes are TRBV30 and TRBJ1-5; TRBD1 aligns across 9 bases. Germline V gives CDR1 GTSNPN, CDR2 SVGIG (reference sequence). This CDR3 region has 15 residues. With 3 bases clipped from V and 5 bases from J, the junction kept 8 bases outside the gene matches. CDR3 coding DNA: TGTGCCTGGAGCGCCGACAGGGGGAAGGATCAGCCCCAGCATTTT. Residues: CAWSADRGKDQPQHF.

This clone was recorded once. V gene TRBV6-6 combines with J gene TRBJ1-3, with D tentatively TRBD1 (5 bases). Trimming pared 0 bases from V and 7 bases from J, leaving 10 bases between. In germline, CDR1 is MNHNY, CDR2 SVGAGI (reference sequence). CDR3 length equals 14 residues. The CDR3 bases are TGTGCCAGCAGTTACTCCCAGGGTGGGAACACCATATATTTT. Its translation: CASSYSQGGNTIYF.

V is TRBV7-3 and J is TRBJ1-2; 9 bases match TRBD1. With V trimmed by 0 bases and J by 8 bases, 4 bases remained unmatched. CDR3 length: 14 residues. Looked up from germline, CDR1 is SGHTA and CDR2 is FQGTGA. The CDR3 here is CASSLTRTGAGYTF. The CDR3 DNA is TGTGCCAGCAGCTTAACCCGGACAGGGGCCGGCTACACCTTC.

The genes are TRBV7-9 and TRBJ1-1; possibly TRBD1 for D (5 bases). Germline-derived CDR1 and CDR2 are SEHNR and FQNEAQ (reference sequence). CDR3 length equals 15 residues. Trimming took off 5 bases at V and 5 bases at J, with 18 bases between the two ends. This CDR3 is CASSRGGGVGTEAFF. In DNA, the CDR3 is TGTGCCAGCAGCCGAGGTGGGGGGGTTGGGACTGAAGCTTTCTTT.

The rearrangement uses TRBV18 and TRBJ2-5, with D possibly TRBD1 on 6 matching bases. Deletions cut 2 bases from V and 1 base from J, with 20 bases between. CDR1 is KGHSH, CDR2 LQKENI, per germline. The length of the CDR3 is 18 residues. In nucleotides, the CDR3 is TGTGCCAGCTCACCATTCCGAAAGGCAGGGGTTGCCCAAGAGACCCAGTACTTC. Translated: CASSPFRKAGVAQETQYF.

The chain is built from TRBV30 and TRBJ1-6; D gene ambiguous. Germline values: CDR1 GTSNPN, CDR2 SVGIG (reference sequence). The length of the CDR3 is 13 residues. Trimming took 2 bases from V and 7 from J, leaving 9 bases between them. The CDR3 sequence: CAWSPGQNSPLHF. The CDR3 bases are TGTGCCTGGAGTCCTGGTCAGAATTCACCCCTCCACTTT.

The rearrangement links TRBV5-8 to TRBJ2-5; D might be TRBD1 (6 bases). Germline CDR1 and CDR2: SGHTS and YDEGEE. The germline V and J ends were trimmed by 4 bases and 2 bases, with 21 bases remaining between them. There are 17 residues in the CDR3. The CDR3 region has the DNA TGTGCCAGCAGCCCGAGCCGGTACACAGGGACACAAGAGACCCAGTACTTC. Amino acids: CASSPSRYTGTQETQYF. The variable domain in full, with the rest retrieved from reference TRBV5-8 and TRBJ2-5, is EAGVTQSPTHLIKTRGQQATLRCSPISGHTSVYWYQQALGLGLQFLLWYDEGEERNRGNFPPRFSGRQFPNYSSELNVNALELEDSALYLCASSPSRYTGTQETQYFGPGTRLLVL.

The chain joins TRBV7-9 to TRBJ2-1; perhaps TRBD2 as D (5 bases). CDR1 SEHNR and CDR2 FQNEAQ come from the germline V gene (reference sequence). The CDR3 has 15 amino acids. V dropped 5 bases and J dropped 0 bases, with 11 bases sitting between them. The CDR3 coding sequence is TGTGCCAGCAGCCTAAGCGGCAGCTCCTACAATGAGCAGTTCTTC. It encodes CASSLSGSSYNEQFF.

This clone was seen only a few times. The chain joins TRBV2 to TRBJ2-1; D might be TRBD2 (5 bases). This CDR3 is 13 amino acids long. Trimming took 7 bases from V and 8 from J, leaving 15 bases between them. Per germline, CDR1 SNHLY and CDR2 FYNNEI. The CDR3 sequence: CASTIEVGDEQFF. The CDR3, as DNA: TGTGCCAGCACCATAGAAGTCGGGGATGAGCAGTTCTTC.

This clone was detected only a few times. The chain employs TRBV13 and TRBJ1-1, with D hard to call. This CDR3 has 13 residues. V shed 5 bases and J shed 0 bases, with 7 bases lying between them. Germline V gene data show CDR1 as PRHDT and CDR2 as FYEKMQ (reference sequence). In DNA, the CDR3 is TGTGCCAGCAGCGTCCCCGTGAACACTGAAGCTTTCTTT. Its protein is CASSVPVNTEAFF.

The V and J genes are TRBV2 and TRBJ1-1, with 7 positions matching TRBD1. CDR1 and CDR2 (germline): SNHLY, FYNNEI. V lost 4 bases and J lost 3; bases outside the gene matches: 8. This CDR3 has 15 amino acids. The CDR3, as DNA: TGTGCCAGCAGTGCGGAGACAGGGTTCGACACTGAAGCTTTCTTT. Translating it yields CASSAETGFDTEAFF.

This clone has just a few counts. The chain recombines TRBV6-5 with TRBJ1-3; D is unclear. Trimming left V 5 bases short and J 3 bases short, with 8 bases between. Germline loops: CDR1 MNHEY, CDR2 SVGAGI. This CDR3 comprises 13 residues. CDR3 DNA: TGTGCCAGCAGTGGGAGGAGTGGAAACACCATATATTTT. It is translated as CASSGRSGNTIYF.

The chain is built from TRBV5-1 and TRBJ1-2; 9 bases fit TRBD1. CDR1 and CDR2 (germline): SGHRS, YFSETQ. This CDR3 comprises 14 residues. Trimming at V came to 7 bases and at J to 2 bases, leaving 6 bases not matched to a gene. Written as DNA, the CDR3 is TGCGCCAGCGGCCCCGGACAGGGGAACTATGGCTACACCTTC. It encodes CASGPGQGNYGYTF. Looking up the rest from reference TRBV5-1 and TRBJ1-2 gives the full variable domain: KAGVTQTPRYLIKTRGQQVTLSCSPISGHRSVSWYQQTPGQGLQFLFEYFSETQRNKGNFPGRFSGRQFSNSRSEMNVSTLELGDSALYLCASGPGQGNYGYTFGSGTRLTVV.

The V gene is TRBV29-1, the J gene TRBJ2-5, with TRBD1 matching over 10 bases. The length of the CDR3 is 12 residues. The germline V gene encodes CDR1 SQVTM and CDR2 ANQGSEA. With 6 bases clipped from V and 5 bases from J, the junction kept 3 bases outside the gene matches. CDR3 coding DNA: TGCAGCGTGGGGACAGGGGCTGAGACCCAGTACTTC. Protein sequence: CSVGTGAETQYF.

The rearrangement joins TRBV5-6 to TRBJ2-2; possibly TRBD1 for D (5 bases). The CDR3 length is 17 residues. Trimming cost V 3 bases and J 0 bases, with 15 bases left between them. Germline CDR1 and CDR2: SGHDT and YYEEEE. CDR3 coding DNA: TGTGCCAGCAGCTCCCGCCCCCAGGGCGCGAACACCGGGGAGCTGTTTTTT. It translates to CASSSRPQGANTGELFF.

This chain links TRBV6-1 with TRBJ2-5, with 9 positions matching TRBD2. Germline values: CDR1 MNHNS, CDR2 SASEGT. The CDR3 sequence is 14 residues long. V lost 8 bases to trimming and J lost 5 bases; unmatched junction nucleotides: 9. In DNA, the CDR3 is TGTGCCAGCTTGGCTAGCGGGGTAAGGGAGACCCAGTACTTC. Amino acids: CASLASGVRETQYF.

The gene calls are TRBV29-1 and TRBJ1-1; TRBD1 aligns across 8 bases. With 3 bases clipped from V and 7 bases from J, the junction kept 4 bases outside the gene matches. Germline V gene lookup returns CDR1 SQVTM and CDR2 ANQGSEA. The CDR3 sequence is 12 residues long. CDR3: CSVEGQAIEAFF. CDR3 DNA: TGCAGCGTTGAGGGACAGGCGATTGAAGCTTTCTTT.

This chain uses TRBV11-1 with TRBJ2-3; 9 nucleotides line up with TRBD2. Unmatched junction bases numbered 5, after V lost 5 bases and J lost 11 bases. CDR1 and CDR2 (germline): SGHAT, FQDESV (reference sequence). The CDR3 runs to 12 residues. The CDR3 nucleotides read TGTGCCAGCAGCCCAAAAGCGGGGGGGCAGTATTTT. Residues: CASSPKAGGQYF.

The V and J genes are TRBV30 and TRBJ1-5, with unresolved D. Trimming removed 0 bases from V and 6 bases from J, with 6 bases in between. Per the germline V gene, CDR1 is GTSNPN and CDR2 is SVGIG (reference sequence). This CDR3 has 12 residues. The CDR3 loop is CAWSVYSQPQHF. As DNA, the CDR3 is TGTGCCTGGAGTGTATATAGTCAGCCCCAGCATTTT. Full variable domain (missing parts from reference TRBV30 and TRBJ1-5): SQTIHQWPATLVQPVGSPLSLECTVEGTSNPNLYWYRQAAGRGLQLLFYSVGIGQISSEVPQNLSASRPQDRQFILSSKKLLLSDSGFYLCAWSVYSQPQHFGDGTRLSIL.

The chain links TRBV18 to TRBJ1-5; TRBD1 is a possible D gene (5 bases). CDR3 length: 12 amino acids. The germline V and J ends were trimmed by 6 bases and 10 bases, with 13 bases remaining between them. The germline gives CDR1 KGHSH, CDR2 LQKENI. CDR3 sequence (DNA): TGTGCCAGCTCCCCGGCGGGGGAACCCCAGCATTTT. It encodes CASSPAGEPQHF.

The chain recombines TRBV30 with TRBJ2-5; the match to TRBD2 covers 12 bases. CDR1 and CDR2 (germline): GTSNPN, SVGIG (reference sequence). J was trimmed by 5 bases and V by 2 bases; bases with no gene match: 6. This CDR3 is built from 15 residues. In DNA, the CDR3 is TGTGCCTGGAGTTTACGGACTAGCGGGGCGGAGACCCAGTACTTC. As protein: CAWSLRTSGAETQYF.

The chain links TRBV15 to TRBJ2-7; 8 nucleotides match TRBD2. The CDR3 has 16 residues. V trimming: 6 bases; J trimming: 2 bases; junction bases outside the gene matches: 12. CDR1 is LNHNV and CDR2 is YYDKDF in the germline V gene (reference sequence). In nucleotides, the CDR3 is TGTGCCACCAGTGTGACTAGCGCCAGCCAAACCTACGAGCAGTACTTC. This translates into CATSVTSASQTYEQYF. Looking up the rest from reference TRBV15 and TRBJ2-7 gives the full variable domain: DAMVIQNPRYQVTQFGKPVTLSCSQTLNHNVMYWYQQKSSQAPKLLFHYYDKDFNNEADTPDNFQSRRPNTSFCFLDIRSPGLGDTAMYLCATSVTSASQTYEQYFGPGTRLTVT.

CDR3 region: CASRSTGTQPQHF. The CDR3 coding sequence is TGTGCCAGCAGATCTACAGGGACTCAGCCCCAGCATTTT. J is TRBJ1-5 and V is TRBV28; TRBD1 is a possible D gene (6 bases). V dropped 6 bases and J dropped 6 bases, with 12 bases sitting between them. Germline V lookup: CDR1 MDHEN, CDR2 SYDVKM. The CDR3 contains 13 residues.

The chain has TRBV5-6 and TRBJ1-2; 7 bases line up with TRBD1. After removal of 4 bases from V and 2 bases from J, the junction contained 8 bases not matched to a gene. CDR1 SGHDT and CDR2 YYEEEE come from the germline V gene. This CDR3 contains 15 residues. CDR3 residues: CASSRRTGMNYGYTF. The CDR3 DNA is TGTGCCAGCAGCCGCAGGACAGGAATGAACTATGGCTACACCTTC.

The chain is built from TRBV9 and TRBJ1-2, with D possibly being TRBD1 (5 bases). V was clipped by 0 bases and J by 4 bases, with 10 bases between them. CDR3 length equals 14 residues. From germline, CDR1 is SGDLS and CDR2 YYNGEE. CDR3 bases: TGTGCCAGCAGCGTAGATGGGGGAGGCTATGGCTACACCTTC. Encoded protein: CASSVDGGGYGYTF. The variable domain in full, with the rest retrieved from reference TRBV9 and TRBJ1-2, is DSGVTQTPKHLITATGQRVTLRCSPRSGDLSVYWYQQSLDQGLQFLIQYYNGEERAKGNILERFSAQQFPDLHSELNLSSLELGDSALYFCASSVDGGGYGYTFGSGTRLTVV.

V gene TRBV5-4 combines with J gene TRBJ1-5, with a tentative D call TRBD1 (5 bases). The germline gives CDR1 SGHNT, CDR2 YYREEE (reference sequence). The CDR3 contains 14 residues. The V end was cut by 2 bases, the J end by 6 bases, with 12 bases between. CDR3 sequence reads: CASSFGGMPQPQHF. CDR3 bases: TGTGCCAGCAGCTTCGGGGGGATGCCTCAGCCCCAGCATTTT. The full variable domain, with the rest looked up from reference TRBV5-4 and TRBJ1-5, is ETGVTQSPTHLIKTRGQQVTLRCSSQSGHNTVSWYQQALGQGPQFIFQYYREEENGRGNFPPRFSGLQFPNYSSELNVNALELDDSALYLCASSFGGMPQPQHFGDGTRLSIL.

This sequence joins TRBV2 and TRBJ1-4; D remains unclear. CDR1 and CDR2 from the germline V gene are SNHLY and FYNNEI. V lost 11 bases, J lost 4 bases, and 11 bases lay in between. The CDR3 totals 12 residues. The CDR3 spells CAGQENNEKLFF. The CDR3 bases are TGTGCCGGTCAGGAAAATAATGAAAAACTGTTTTTT.